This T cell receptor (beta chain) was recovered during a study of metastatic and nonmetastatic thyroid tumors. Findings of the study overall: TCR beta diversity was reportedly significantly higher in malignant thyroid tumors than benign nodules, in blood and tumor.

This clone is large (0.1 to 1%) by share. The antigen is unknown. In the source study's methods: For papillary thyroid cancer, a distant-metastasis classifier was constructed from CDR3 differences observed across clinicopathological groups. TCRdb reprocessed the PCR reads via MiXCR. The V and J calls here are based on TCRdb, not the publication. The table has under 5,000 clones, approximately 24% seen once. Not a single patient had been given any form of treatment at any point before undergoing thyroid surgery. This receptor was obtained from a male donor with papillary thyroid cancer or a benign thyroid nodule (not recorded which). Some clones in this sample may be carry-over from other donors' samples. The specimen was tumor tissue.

The CDR3 here is CASREGQVGDYTF. DNA for the CDR3: TGTGCCAGTAGGGAAGGACAGGTTGGGGACTACACCTTC. V usage is TRBV19 and J usage is TRBJ1-2, with 7 bases lining up with TRBD1. V gave up 6 bases and J gave up 10 bases; unmatched junction bases: 11. Per the germline V gene, CDR1 is LNHDA and CDR2 is SQIVND (reference sequence). The CDR3 runs to 13 residues. The entire variable domain, with the rest obtained from reference TRBV19 and TRBJ1-2, is as follows: DGGITQSPKYLFRKEGQNVTLSCEQNLNHDAMYWYRQDPGQGLRLIYYSQIVNDFQKGDIAEGYSVSREKKESFPLTVTSAQKNPTAFYLCASREGQVGDYTFGSGTRLTVV.